This T cell receptor (beta chain) was recorded in a study of neurological immune-mediated disorders. 5'RACE employing 10-nucleotide random UMIs yielded the cDNA. MiXCR was run by TCRdb on the 5' RACE reads, yielding one entry per CDR3 protein. The sample shows roughly 56,000 distinct CDR3 sequences, more than 9.5% of them seen only once. The ends were cut back, 0 bases at V and 15 bases at J, with 16 bases in the middle. The CDR3 runs 13 residues. Germline values: CDR1 SGHRS, CDR2 YFSETQ. A blood bank in Maryland, USA, provided the volunteers who served as healthy controls. This clonotype was recorded at least ten times.

This clonotype originated in a man aged 60 to 69 in good health. The chain couples TRBV5-1 to TRBJ2-1; the D gene is possibly TRBD1 (6 bases). Sequenced sample: PBMCs. For the CDR3, the DNA is TGCGCCAGCAGCTTGGGGGGGACAAGAGTCCTGTTCTTC. Protein sequence: CASSLGGTRVLFF.